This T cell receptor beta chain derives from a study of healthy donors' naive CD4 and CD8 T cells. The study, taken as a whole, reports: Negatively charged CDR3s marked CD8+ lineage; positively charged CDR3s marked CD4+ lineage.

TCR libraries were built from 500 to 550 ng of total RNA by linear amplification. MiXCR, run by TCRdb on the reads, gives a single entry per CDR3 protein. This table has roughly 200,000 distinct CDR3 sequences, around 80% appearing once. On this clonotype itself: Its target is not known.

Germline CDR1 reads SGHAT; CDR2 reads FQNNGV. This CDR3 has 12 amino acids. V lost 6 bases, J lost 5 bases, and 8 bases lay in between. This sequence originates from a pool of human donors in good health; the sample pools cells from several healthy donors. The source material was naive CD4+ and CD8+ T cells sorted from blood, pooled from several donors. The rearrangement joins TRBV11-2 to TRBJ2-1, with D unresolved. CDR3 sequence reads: CASSFLDNEQFF. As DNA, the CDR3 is TGTGCCAGCAGTTTTCTGGACAATGAGCAGTTCTTC. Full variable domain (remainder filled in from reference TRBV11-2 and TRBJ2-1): EAGVAQSPRYKIIEKRQSVAFWCNPISGHATLYWYQQILGQGPKLLIQFQNNGVVDDSQLPKDRFSAERLKGVDSTLKIQPAKLEDSAVYLCASSFLDNEQFFGPGTRLTVL.